At least ten counts were recorded for the clone carrying this T cell receptor (beta chain). The antigen remains unidentified. CDR3 length: 17 amino acids. CDR1 is PRHDT, CDR2 FYEKMQ, per germline (reference sequence). J lost 3 bases, V lost 5 bases, and 6 bases had no gene match. Individual cDNA molecules carried attached unique molecular identifiers. TCRdb analysed the 5' RACE reads with MiXCR anew, one entry per CDR3 protein. In the table there are about 22,000 distinct CDR3 sequences, 4.5% of which are singletons. This entry is derived from a study of early T cells in non-severe SARS-CoV-2 infection. Study background: Unsorted whole-blood RNA was sequenced in bulk, leaving chains unpaired.

General observations from the study: The matching step, a VDJdb search, favored anti-spike CD8 responses and missed private and CD4 specificities.

The TCR comes from an adult who was a healthcare worker with PCR-confirmed SARS-CoV-2 infection or an uninfected control (not recorded which). The V and J genes are TRBV13 and TRBJ2-3; 15 nucleotides align to TRBD2. The sample taken for sequencing was whole blood. The CDR3 region has the DNA TGTGCCAGCAGCCACCCCGGGACTAGCGGGGGGACAGATACGCAGTATTTT. Residues: CASSHPGTSGGTDTQYF.